The 20 T cell receptor beta chains presented below share a single source sample, sequenced in a study of control samples from healthy donors and cancer patients (dated by TCRdb to the early 2020s). Libraries were constructed by the immunoSEQ multiplex PCR assay. The immuneACCESS repertoire file appears here via TCRdb, limited to in-frame rearrangements. These files lack a portion of the clones; in checked studies, under half of the deficit traces to unresolved V genes, and the cause of the others is not known. A total of fewer than 200,000 clones appear in this sample, about 90% of them only once. Of the sample, around 5.1% falls within the top ten clones. The sequenced sample was blood. The receptors derive from a woman aged 25 to 45 in good health.

The chain combines TRBV15 with TRBJ2-1; D is perhaps TRBD2 (6 bases). V shed 1 base and J shed 4 bases, with 8 bases lying between them. The germline V gene has CDR1 LNHNV and CDR2 YYDKDF (reference sequence). The CDR3 consists of 14 residues. The CDR3 loop is CATSRAGDYNEQFF. CDR3 in DNA: TGTGCCACCAGCAGAGCGGGGGATTACAATGAGCAGTTCTTC.

V usage is TRBV11-2 and J usage is TRBJ2-7, with D hard to call. Germline lookup yields CDR1 SGHAT and CDR2 FQNNGV. The CDR3 is 14 amino acids. V lost 1 base to trimming and J lost 2 bases, with 9 bases between them. CDR3 loop: CASSLVNYPYEQYF. CDR3 DNA sequence: TGTGCCAGCAGCTTAGTGAACTACCCCTACGAGCAGTACTTC.

The chain carries TRBV24-1 and TRBJ2-1; 10 bases align to TRBD2. Losses at the gene ends were 1 base for V and 6 bases for J; bases not matched to a gene: 5. Germline V gives CDR1 KGHDR, CDR2 SFDVKD. CDR3 length: 16 amino acids. CDR3 sequence: CATSDFRLAGANEQFF. For the CDR3, the DNA is TGTGCCACCAGTGATTTTAGGCTAGCGGGGGCCAATGAGCAGTTCTTC.

V and J are TRBV29-1 and TRBJ1-1; maybe TRBD1 (6 bases). The CDR3 runs 12 residues. Germline CDR1 is SQVTM and CDR2 is ANQGSEA. With 6 bases removed from V and 4 bases from J, the gap between germline ends came to 12 bases. The CDR3 DNA reads as TGCAGCGTAGCCACAGGGACCACTGAAGCTTTCTTT. It translates to CSVATGTTEAFF.

This chain connects TRBV19 to TRBJ1-5; D remains ambiguous. The CDR3 consists of 14 residues. Germline CDR1 reads LNHDA; CDR2 reads SQIVND (reference sequence). V gave up 7 bases and J gave up 1 base, with 11 bases separating them. The CDR3 nucleotides read TGTGCCAGTATGCTGTCCGGGAGCAATCAGCCCCAGCATTTT. Its translation: CASMLSGSNQPQHF. The full variable domain, with the rest looked up from reference TRBV19 and TRBJ1-5, is DGGITQSPKYLFRKEGQNVTLSCEQNLNHDAMYWYRQDPGQGLRLIYYSQIVNDFQKGDIAEGYSVSREKKESFPLTVTSAQKNPTAFYLCASMLSGSNQPQHFGDGTRLSIL.

The rearrangement uses TRBV19 and TRBJ2-7; maybe TRBD1 (6 bases). CDR1 LNHDA and CDR2 SQIVND come from the germline V gene (reference sequence). Trimming pared 4 bases from V and 1 base from J, leaving 11 bases between. The CDR3 sequence is 14 residues long. The CDR3 region is CASSRDNRSYEQYF. The CDR3 DNA sequence: TGTGCCAGTAGTAGGGACAACCGTTCCTACGAGCAGTACTTC. Full variable domain (missing parts from reference TRBV19 and TRBJ2-7): DGGITQSPKYLFRKEGQNVTLSCEQNLNHDAMYWYRQDPGQGLRLIYYSQIVNDFQKGDIAEGYSVSREKKESFPLTVTSAQKNPTAFYLCASSRDNRSYEQYFGPGTRLTVT.

The gene calls are TRBV11-3 and TRBJ1-1, with no clear D. Trimming left V 3 bases short and J 0 bases short, with 8 bases between. CDR1 and CDR2 (germline): SGHNT, YENEEA. The CDR3 runs to 14 residues. CDR3 DNA sequence: TGTGCCAGCAGCTTTAGCGGCATGAACACTGAAGCTTTCTTT. Translation gives CASSFSGMNTEAFF.

The genes are TRBV9 and TRBJ2-1; TRBD2 matches at 11 bases. The CDR3 sequence is 19 residues long. From germline, CDR1 is SGDLS and CDR2 YYNGEE. V trimming: 0 bases; J trimming: 3 bases; junction bases outside the gene matches: 11. Here the CDR3 reads CASSVATLTSGSIYNEQFF. In DNA form, the CDR3 reads TGTGCCAGCAGCGTAGCTACCCTCACTAGCGGGAGTATCTACAATGAGCAGTTCTTC. Supplemented by reference TRBV9 and TRBJ2-1, the full variable domain reads DSGVTQTPKHLITATGQRVTLRCSPRSGDLSVYWYQQSLDQGLQFLIQYYNGEERAKGNILERFSAQQFPDLHSELNLSSLELGDSALYFCASSVATLTSGSIYNEQFFGPGTRLTVL.

The chain employs TRBV7-2 and TRBJ2-5; possibly TRBD2 for D (5 bases). This CDR3 has 14 amino acids. CDR1 and CDR2 (germline): SGHTA, FQGNSA. V was trimmed by 4 bases and J by 4 bases, leaving 13 bases between them. The CDR3 loop is CASSSGLPLETQYF. The CDR3, as DNA: TGTGCCAGCAGCTCAGGACTGCCCCTAGAGACCCAGTACTTC.

The sample holds a few counts of this clone. The genes are TRBV4-2 and TRBJ1-5, with unresolved D. The CDR3 has 13 residues. Germline values: CDR1 LGHNA, CDR2 YNFKEQ. V dropped 3 bases and J dropped 5 bases, with 8 bases sitting between them. CDR3: CASSQGNHQPQHF. CDR3 sequence (DNA): TGTGCCAGCAGCCAGGGTAATCATCAGCCCCAGCATTTT.

The chain uses TRBV28 and TRBJ2-7, with D perhaps being TRBD1 or TRBD2 (5 bases each). CDR3 length: 16 residues. Trimming took 3 bases from V and 2 from J, leaving 17 bases between them. Germline values: CDR1 MDHEN, CDR2 SYDVKM. The CDR3: CASSLVPGRSTYEQYF. CDR3 DNA: TGTGCCAGCAGTTTGGTACCGGGACGGTCAACCTACGAGCAGTACTTC.

This clone was observed a single time. The chain employs TRBV25-1 and TRBJ1-1, with D tentatively TRBD1 (6 bases). This CDR3 has 15 amino acids. V was cut by 3 bases and J by 5 bases, with 16 bases left in between. CDR1 is MGHDK, CDR2 SYGVNS, per germline. In DNA form, the CDR3 reads TGTGCCAGCAGTGAGCACGGGGGGCTGGTGACTGAAGCTTTCTTT. This codes for CASSEHGGLVTEAFF. The full variable domain, its missing parts supplied by reference TRBV25-1 and TRBJ1-1, is EADIYQTPRYLVIGTGKKITLECSQTMGHDKMYWYQQDPGMELHLIHYSYGVNSTEKGDLSSESTVSRIRTEHFPLTLESARPSHTSQYLCASSEHGGLVTEAFFGQGTRLTVV.

The chain recombines TRBV30 with TRBJ2-3; 9 bases align to TRBD1. The CDR3 totals 15 residues. V shed 7 bases and J 4 bases; nucleotides not matched to a gene: 12. Germline CDR1 and CDR2: GTSNPN and SVGIG (reference sequence). This chain's CDR3 is CALFAGTGPADTQYF. The CDR3 bases are TGTGCCTTATTCGCCGGGACAGGGCCAGCAGATACGCAGTATTTT.

The chain combines TRBV11-3 with TRBJ2-5; D might be TRBD1 or TRBD2, each matching 5 bases. Germline CDR1 SGHNT, CDR2 YENEEA. The CDR3 is made up of 16 amino acids. Trimming took 1 base from V and 3 from J, leaving 15 bases between them. CDR3 nucleotides: TGTGCCAGCAGCTTAGGAGGAGGCAGGGATGAAGAGACCCAGTACTTC. Its translation is CASSLGGGRDEETQYF.

V usage is TRBV7-2 and J usage is TRBJ2-1, with D perhaps assigned TRBD1 or TRBD2 (5 bases each). The CDR3 runs to 14 residues. The V gene lost 3 bases and the J gene lost 7 bases, with 13 bases spanning the gap. Germline CDR1 and CDR2: SGHTA and FQGNSA. In DNA, the CDR3 is TGTGCCAGCAGCTTGTCGGCCGGGGCGAATGAGCAGTTCTTC. Protein: CASSLSAGANEQFF.

The chain combines TRBV5-4 with TRBJ2-5; D gene uncertain. The germline gives CDR1 SGHNT, CDR2 YYREEE (reference sequence). The CDR3 is made up of 14 amino acids. The ends were cut back, 0 bases at V and 2 bases at J, with 8 bases in the middle. CDR3 in DNA: TGTGCCAGCAGCTTGGAAAGTAGACAAGAGACCCAGTACTTC. It specifies CASSLESRQETQYF.

CDR3 protein: CASSVSSGRYNEQFF. In DNA form, the CDR3 reads TGTGCCAGCAGCGTATCTAGCGGGAGGTACAATGAGCAGTTCTTC. This chain joins TRBV9 and TRBJ2-1, with 11 positions matching TRBD2. Germline-derived CDR1 and CDR2 are SGDLS and YYNGEE. Unmatched junction bases numbered 1, after V lost 1 base and J lost 4 bases. The CDR3 sequence is 15 residues long. Full variable domain (missing parts from reference TRBV9 and TRBJ2-1): DSGVTQTPKHLITATGQRVTLRCSPRSGDLSVYWYQQSLDQGLQFLIQYYNGEERAKGNILERFSAQQFPDLHSELNLSSLELGDSALYFCASSVSSGRYNEQFFGPGTRLTVL.

The chain carries TRBV9 and TRBJ1-5, with a tentative D call TRBD1 (6 bases). Trimming cost V 3 bases and J 1 base, with 8 bases left between them. This CDR3 has 14 amino acids. Germline V gene sequence: CDR1 SGDLS, CDR2 YYNGEE. The chain's CDR3 is CASSGGGSNQPQHF. CDR3 coding DNA: TGTGCCAGCAGCGGAGGGGGGAGCAATCAGCCCCAGCATTTT.

The V call is TRBV19, the J call TRBJ1-2; D call uncertain. The CDR3 has 15 amino acids. V was shortened by 1 base and J by 8 bases, with 17 bases between the two germline ends. Per the germline V gene, CDR1 is LNHDA and CDR2 is SQIVND (reference sequence). The CDR3 loop is CASSIATGPLGGYTF. DNA of the CDR3: TGTGCCAGTAGTATAGCCACGGGTCCCCTGGGAGGCTACACCTTC.

The rearrangement links TRBV5-4 to TRBJ2-2, with TRBD1 identical over 9 bases. Germline V gene sequence: CDR1 SGHNT, CDR2 YYREEE (reference sequence). V lost 2 bases to trimming and J lost 1 base; unmatched junction nucleotides: 12. The length of the CDR3 is 19 residues. The CDR3 DNA follows: TGTGCCAGCAGCTTCAGAACAGGGGGCTCAGGATTGAACACCGGGGAGCTGTTTTTT. Amino acids: CASSFRTGGSGLNTGELFF.